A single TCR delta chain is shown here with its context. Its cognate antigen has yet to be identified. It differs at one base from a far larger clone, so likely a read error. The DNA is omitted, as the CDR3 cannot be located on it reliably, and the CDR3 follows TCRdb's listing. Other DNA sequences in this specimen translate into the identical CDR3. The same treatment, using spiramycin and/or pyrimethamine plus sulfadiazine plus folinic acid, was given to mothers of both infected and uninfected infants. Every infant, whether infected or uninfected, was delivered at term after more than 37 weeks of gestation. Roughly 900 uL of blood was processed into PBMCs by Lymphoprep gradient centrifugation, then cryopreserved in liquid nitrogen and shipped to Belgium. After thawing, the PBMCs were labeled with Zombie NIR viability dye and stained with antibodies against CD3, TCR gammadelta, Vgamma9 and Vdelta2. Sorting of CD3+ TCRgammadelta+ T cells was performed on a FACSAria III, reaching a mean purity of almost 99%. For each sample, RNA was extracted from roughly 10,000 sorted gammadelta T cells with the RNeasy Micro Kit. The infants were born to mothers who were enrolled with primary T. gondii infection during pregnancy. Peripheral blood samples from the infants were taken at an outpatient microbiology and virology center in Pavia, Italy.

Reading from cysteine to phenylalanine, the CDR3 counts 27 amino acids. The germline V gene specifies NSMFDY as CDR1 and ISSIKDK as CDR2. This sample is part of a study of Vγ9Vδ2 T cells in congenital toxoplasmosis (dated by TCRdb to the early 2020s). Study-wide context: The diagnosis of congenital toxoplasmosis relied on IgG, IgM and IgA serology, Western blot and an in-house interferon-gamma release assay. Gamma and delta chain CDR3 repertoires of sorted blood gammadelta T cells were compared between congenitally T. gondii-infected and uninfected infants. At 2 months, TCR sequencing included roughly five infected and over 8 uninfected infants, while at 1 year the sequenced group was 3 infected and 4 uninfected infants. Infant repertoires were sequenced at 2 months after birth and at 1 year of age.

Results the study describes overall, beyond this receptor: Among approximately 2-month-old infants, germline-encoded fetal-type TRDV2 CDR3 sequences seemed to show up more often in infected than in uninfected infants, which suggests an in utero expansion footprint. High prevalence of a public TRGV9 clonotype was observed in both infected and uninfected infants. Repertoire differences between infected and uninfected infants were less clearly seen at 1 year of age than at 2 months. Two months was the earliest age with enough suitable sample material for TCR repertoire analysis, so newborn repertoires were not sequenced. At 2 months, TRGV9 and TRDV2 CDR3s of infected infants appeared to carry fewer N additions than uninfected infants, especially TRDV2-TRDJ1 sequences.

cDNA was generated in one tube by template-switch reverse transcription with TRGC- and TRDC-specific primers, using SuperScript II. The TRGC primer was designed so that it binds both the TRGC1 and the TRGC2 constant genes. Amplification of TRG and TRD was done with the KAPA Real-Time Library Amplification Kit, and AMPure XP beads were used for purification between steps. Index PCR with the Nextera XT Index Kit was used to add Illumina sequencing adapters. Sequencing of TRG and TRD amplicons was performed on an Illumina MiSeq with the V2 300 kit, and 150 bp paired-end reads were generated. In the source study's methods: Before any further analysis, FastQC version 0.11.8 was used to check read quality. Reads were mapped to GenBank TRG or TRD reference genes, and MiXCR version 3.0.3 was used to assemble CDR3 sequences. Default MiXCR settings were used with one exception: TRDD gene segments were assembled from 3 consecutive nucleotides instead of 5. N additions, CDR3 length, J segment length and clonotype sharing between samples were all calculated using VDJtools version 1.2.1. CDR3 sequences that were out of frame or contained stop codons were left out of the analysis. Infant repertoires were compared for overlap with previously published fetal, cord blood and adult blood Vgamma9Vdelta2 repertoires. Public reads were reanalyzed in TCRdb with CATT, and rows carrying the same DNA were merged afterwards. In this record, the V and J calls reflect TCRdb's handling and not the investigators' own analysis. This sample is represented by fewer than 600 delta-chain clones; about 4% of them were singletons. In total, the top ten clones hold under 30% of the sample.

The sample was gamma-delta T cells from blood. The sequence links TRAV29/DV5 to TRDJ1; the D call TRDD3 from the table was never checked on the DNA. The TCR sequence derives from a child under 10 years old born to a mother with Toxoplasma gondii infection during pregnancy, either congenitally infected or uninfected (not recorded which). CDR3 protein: CSVLLCSSLPPGDTRMPRGSITDKLIF.